Below, 10 T cell receptor beta chains from the same sample are listed, as sequenced in a study of cytomegalovirus exposure and HLA in healthy donors. The study ran its PCR with 60 Vbeta and 13 Jbeta primers. Profiling relied on immunoSEQ multiplex PCR, and the TCRdb table lists in-frame clones only, not all of them. The repertoire consists of approximately 120,000 clones, with just under 70% occurring once and the leading ten covering about 5.5%. Specimen: PBMCs. The source of these receptors is a woman between 70 and 85 years old in good health and CMV-seropositive.

The chain couples TRBV6-5 to TRBJ1-1; TRBD1 matches 10 bases. The V segment lost 5 bases and the J segment 9 bases; nucleotides outside the gene matches: 12. Germline CDR1 and CDR2: MNHEY and SVGAGI. The CDR3 extends over 15 amino acids. The CDR3 bases are TGTGCCAGCAGTCTCCCGGGACAGGGGCGACGGCAAGCTTTCTTT. Translating it yields CASSLPGQGRRQAFF.

This clone was recorded only once. The V gene is TRBV7-9, the J gene TRBJ2-5, with D maybe TRBD2 (5 bases). The CDR3 is 14 residues long. CDR1 and CDR2 from the germline V gene are SEHNR and FQNEAQ (reference sequence). Trimming removed 3 bases at V and 2 bases at J, with 10 bases between. This chain's CDR3 is CASSFLLEQETQYF. In nucleotides, the CDR3 is TGTGCCAGCAGCTTTTTACTAGAACAAGAGACCCAGTACTTC.

The chain employs TRBV5-1 and TRBJ2-1; possible D gene TRBD1, 6 bases. The length of the CDR3 is 17 residues. Germline V gives CDR1 SGHRS, CDR2 YFSETQ. Trimming left V 4 bases short and J 1 base short, with 18 bases between. CDR3 DNA sequence: TGCGCCAGCAGCCCCCACGGGACAACAGGGTCCTACAATGAGCAGTTCTTC. It translates to CASSPHGTTGSYNEQFF.

V usage is TRBV7-9 and J usage is TRBJ2-3; 15 nucleotides align to TRBD2. Germline-derived CDR1 and CDR2 are SEHNR and FQNEAQ (reference sequence). The CDR3 has 13 amino acids. V dropped 8 bases and J dropped 11; count of bases not matched to a gene: 5. The CDR3 reads CASRGLAGGGQYF. The CDR3 region has the DNA TGTGCCAGCCGGGGACTAGCGGGGGGTGGGCAGTATTTT.

The gene calls are TRBV7-9 and TRBJ2-1; D may be TRBD2 (6 bases). The CDR3 loop spans 15 amino acids. Per germline, CDR1 SEHNR and CDR2 FQNEAQ (reference sequence). Trimming pared 5 bases from V and 4 bases from J, leaving 15 bases between. CDR3 nucleotide sequence: TGTGCCAGCAGCCCAAATGCCGGGACTTACAATGAGCAGTTCTTC. Encoded protein: CASSPNAGTYNEQFF.

This clone was seen only a few times. The chain has TRBV19 and TRBJ1-5, with 7 bases aligning to TRBD1. CDR3 length: 15 amino acids. After removal of 1 base from V and 2 bases from J, the junction contained 2 bases not matched to a gene. The germline gives CDR1 LNHDA, CDR2 SQIVND (reference sequence). The CDR3 DNA follows: TGTGCCAGTAGTATAGTAGGGGGCGGCAATCAGCCCCAGCATTTT. It is translated as CASSIVGGGNQPQHF. The variable domain in full, with the rest retrieved from reference TRBV19 and TRBJ1-5, is DGGITQSPKYLFRKEGQNVTLSCEQNLNHDAMYWYRQDPGQGLRLIYYSQIVNDFQKGDIAEGYSVSREKKESFPLTVTSAQKNPTAFYLCASSIVGGGNQPQHFGDGTRLSIL.

The chain joins TRBV19 to TRBJ1-5, with unresolved D. CDR1 and CDR2 from the germline V gene are LNHDA and SQIVND (reference sequence). V was pared by 2 bases and J by 5 bases, with 4 bases between. The CDR3 consists of 12 residues. CDR3 residues: CASSILHQPQHF. The CDR3 DNA reads TGTGCCAGTAGTATACTCCATCAGCCCCAGCATTTT.

This rearrangement joins TRBV6-5 to TRBJ2-4, with D tentatively TRBD1 (5 bases). With 5 bases removed from V and 6 bases from J, the gap between germline ends came to 14 bases. Germline values: CDR1 MNHEY, CDR2 SVGAGI. This CDR3 region has 14 residues. This CDR3 is CASSPGSQINIQYF. The DNA for the CDR3 is TGTGCCAGCAGTCCAGGGTCCCAAATAAACATTCAGTACTTC.

This clone has just a few counts. The rearrangement joins TRBV19 to TRBJ1-1, with no clear D. Trimming took 5 bases from V and 5 from J, leaving 12 bases between them. Germline CDR1 and CDR2: LNHDA and SQIVND (reference sequence). The CDR3 covers 13 residues. The CDR3 spells CASSVLGRTEAFF. CDR3 DNA: TGTGCCAGTAGTGTCCTGGGGAGGACTGAAGCTTTCTTT.

V is TRBV6-5 and J is TRBJ2-7; D may be TRBD1 (6 bases). The CDR3 runs 15 residues. V lost 0 bases, J lost 1 base, and 10 bases lay in between. Per germline, CDR1 MNHEY and CDR2 SVGAGI. In nucleotides, the CDR3 is TGTGCCAGCAGTTACTCGAAACAGGGTTCCTACGAGCAGTACTTC. Encoded protein: CASSYSKQGSYEQYF.